Given below is one T cell receptor beta chain in context. The data were obtained in a study of regulatory T cells in long-lasting Graves disease. Overall study context: Patients with new Graves' disease had used antithyroid drugs below 3 months.

The germline gives CDR1 LNHDA, CDR2 SQIVND (reference sequence). V was shortened by 5 bases and J by 8 bases, with 9 bases between the two germline ends. The CDR3 contains 11 residues. Time point reported: newly diagnosed GD, antithyroid drugs for less than 3 months. The TCR library was made from RNA that had been extracted from PBMCs in TRIzol. Libraries of TCR beta came from iRepertoire HTBI primers plus Arm-PCR of CDR3 regions. MiXCR, run by TCRdb on the multiplex PCR reads, gives a single entry per CDR3 protein. Among 450,000 to 600,000 distinct CDR3 sequences listed, around 15% were seen once. This sample was shared with a second study, whose subject was T cells in Graves' hyperthyroidism and ophthalmopathy. That paper adds: For the diagnoses, clinical symptoms, serum thyroxine and TRAb, thyroid ultrasound and orbital computed tomography were used. In the analysis, a 13 V-J model separated ophthalmopathy from stable hyperthyroidism.

This TCR was sampled from a man aged 40-55 years with Graves disease. V gene TRBV19 combines with J gene TRBJ1-2; D unresolved. The sequences come from peripheral blood mononuclear cells (PBMCs), collected at new diagnosis, from a patient treated with antithyroid drugs. In DNA, the CDR3 is TGTGCCAGTAGTCCCAGTTGGGGCTACACCTTC. Translated: CASSPSWGYTF.